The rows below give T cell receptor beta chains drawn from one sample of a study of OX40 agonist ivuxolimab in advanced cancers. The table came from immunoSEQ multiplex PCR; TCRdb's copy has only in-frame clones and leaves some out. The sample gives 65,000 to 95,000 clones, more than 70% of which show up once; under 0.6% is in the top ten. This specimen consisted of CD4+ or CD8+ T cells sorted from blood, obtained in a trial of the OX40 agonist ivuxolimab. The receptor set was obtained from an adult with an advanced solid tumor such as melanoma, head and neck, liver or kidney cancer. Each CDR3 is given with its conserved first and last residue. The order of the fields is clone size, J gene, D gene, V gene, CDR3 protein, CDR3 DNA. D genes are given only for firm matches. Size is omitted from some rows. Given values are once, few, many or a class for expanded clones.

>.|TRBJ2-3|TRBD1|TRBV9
CASNRGRGINTQYF
TGTGCCAGCAACCGGGGCAGGGGGATAAATACGCAGTATTTT
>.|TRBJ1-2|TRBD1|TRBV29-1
CSVEDLQGGPIAGGYTF
TGCAGCGTTGAAGATCTTCAGGGGGGCCCCATTGCGGGGGGCTACACCTTC
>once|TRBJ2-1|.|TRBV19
CASSRTRSYNEQFF
TGTGCCAGTAGTAGGACTCGCTCCTACAATGAGCAGTTCTTC
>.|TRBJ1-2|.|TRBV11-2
CASSFDYYGYTF
TGTGCCAGCAGCTTTGATTACTATGGCTACACCTTC
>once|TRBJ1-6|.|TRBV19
CASSMAGYYSPLHF
TGTGCCAGTAGTATGGCAGGGTATTATTCACCCCTCCACTTT
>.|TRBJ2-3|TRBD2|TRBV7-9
CASSPLAGGFYF
TGTGCCAGCAGCCCTCTAGCGGGGGGTTTTTATTTT
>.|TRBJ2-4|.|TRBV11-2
CASSKKRTVLAKNIQYF
TGTGCCAGCAGCAAGAAAAGGACAGTTCTAGCCAAAAACATTCAGTACTTC
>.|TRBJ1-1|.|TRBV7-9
CASSFDSNTEAFF
TGTGCCAGCAGCTTCGACAGTAACACTGAAGCTTTCTTT
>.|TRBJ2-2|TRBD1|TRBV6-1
CASSERNRGGTGELFF
TGTGCCAGCAGTGAACGGAACAGGGGTGGAACCGGGGAGCTGTTTTTT
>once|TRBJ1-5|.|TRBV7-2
CASSPDGQPQHF
TGTGCCAGCAGCCCAGACGGACAGCCCCAGCATTTT
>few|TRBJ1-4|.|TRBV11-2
CASSPDRFGEKLFF
TGTGCCAGCAGTCCTGACAGGTTTGGCGAAAAACTGTTTTTT
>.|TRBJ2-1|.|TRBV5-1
CASSLTRPSSYNEQFF
TGCGCCAGCAGCTTGACACGTCCGAGCTCCTACAATGAGCAGTTCTTC
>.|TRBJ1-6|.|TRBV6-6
CASGPRNSPLHF
TGTGCCAGCGGTCCCCGGAATTCACCCCTCCACTTT
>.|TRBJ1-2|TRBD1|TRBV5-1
CASTYGTDYGYTF
TGCGCCAGCACCTATGGGACAGACTATGGCTACACCTTC
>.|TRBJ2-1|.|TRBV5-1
CASSLARGDYNEQFF
TGCGCCAGCAGCTTGGCCAGGGGAGACTACAATGAGCAGTTCTTC
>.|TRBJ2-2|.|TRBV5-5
CASSLFGGSNTGELFF
TGTGCCAGCAGCTTGTTTGGGGGATCGAACACCGGGGAGCTGTTTTTT
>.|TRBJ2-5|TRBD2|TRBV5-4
CASSPGGRQETQYF
TGTGCCAGCAGCCCGGGGGGGCGTCAAGAGACCCAGTACTTC
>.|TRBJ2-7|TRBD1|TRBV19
CASSISGTGGNYEQYF
TGTGCCAGTAGTATCAGCGGGACAGGGGGAAACTACGAGCAGTACTTC
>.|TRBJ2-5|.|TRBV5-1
CASSLDPSGETQYF
TGCGCCAGCAGCTTGGATCCGAGTGGGGAGACCCAGTACTTC
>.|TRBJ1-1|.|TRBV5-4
CASSLEGRGTNTEAFF
TGTGCCAGCAGCTTGGAGGGCAGGGGCACGAACACTGAAGCTTTCTTT
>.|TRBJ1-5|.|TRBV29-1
CSAGGAGGNQPQHF
TGCAGCGCGGGAGGGGCGGGCGGCAATCAGCCCCAGCATTTT
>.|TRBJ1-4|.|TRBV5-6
CASGVKGEKLFF
TGTGCCAGCGGAGTGAAAGGGGAAAAACTGTTTTTT
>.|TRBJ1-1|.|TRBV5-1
CASSSGTENTEAFF
TGCGCCAGCAGCTCCGGGACGGAGAACACTGAAGCTTTCTTT
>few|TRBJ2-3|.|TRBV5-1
CASSVGGLDTDTQYF
TGCGCCAGCAGCGTGGGGGGGCTCGACACAGATACGCAGTATTTT
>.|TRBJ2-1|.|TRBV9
CASSVAGPSSYNEQFF
TGTGCCAGCAGCGTAGCGGGCCCCAGCTCCTACAATGAGCAGTTCTTC
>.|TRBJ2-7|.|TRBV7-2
CASSSHRSSYEQYF
TGTGCCAGCAGCTCTCACCGGTCGTCCTACGAGCAGTACTTC
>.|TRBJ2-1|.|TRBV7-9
CASSSPFSGYNEQFF
TGTGCCAGCAGCTCCCCATTTTCGGGGTACAATGAGCAGTTCTTC
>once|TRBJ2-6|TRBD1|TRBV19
CASSRQTGAISGANVLTF
TGTGCCAGTAGCCGACAGACAGGGGCAATCTCTGGGGCCAACGTCCTGACTTTC
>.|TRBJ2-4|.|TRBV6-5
CASSQDGLLQYF
TGTGCCAGCAGCCAGGACGGACTCCTTCAGTACTTC
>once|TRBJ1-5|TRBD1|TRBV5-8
CASSQGQGHQRQHF
TGTGCCAGCAGCCAGGGACAGGGACATCAGCGCCAGCATTTT
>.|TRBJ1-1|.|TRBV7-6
CASSLVRGGEAFF
TGTGCCAGCAGCTTAGTCAGGGGCGGTGAAGCTTTCTTT
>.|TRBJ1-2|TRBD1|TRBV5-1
CASSEGQGRGYTF
TGCGCCAGCAGCGAGGGACAGGGACGCGGCTACACCTTC
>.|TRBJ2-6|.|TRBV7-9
CASRGSLYSGANVLTF
TGTGCCAGCCGGGGGAGCCTTTACTCTGGGGCCAACGTCCTGACTTTC
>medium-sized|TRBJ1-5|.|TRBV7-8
CASSLLGFSNQPQHF
TGTGCCAGCAGCTTACTAGGGTTTAGCAATCAGCCCCAGCATTTT
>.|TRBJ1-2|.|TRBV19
CASSIGNGYGYTF
TGTGCCAGTAGTATCGGCAACGGCTATGGCTACACCTTC
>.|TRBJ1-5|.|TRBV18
CASSPRGGTSNQPQHF
TGTGCCAGCTCACCACGTGGGGGGACTAGCAATCAGCCCCAGCATTTT
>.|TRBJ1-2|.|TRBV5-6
CASSARRLYGYTF
TGTGCCAGCAGCGCTCGGCGACTCTATGGCTACACCTTC
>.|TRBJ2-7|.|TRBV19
CASSIVGGYEQYF
TGTGCCAGTAGTATAGTGGGAGGATACGAGCAGTACTTC
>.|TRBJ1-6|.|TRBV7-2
CASRGGASSYNSPLHF
TGTGCCAGCAGGGGGGGGGCGAGCTCCTATAATTCACCCCTCCACTTT
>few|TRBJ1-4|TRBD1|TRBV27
CASSLDRLSEKLFF
TGTGCCAGCAGTCTGGACAGGTTAAGTGAAAAACTGTTTTTT
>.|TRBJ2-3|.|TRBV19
CASNREGTDTQYF
TGTGCCAGTAACAGGGAGGGCACAGATACGCAGTATTTT
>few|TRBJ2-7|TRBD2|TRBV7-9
CASSLISGGSYEQYF
TGTGCCAGCAGCTTGATCTCGGGGGGCTCCTACGAGCAGTACTTC
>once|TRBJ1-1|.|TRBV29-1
CSVEDLGGNEAFF
TGCAGCGTTGAAGATCTGGGAGGTAATGAAGCTTTCTTT
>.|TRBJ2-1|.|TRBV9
CASSGSTSLGGNEQFF
TGTGCCAGCAGCGGATCGACTAGTTTGGGGGGTAATGAGCAGTTCTTC
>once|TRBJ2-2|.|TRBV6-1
CASSEEGGTGELFF
TGTGCCAGCAGTGAAGAGGGAGGCACCGGGGAGCTGTTTTTT
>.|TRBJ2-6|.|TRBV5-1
CASSPEGSGANVLTF
TGCGCCAGCAGCCCCGAAGGGTCTGGGGCCAACGTCCTGACTTTC
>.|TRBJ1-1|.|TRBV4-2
CASSLDTNTEAFF
TGTGCCAGCAGCTTGGACACGAACACTGAAGCTTTCTTT